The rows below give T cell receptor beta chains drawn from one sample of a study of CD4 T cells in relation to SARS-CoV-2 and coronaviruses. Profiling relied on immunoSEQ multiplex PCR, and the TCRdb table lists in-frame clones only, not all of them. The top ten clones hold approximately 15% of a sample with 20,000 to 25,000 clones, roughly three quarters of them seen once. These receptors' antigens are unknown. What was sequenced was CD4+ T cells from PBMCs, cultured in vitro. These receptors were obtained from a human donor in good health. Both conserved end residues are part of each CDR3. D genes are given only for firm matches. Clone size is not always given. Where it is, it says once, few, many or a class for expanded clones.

TGTGCCCGCGGGACAGACTTGAACACTGAAGCTTTCTTT	CARGTDLNTEAFF	few	13	TRBV30	TRBJ1-1	TRBD1
TGTGCCAGTAGTATAAACGGTGGGGAGCCCCAGCATTTT	CASSINGGEPQHF	-	13	TRBV19	TRBJ1-5	-
TGTGCCAGTGTACTCGCAGGGGAGGCTGAAGCTTTCTTT	CASVLAGEAEAFF	-	13	TRBV19	TRBJ1-1	-
TGTGCCACCAGTGATACAGGTCGAGGGGAGCAGTTCTTC	CATSDTGRGEQFF	-	13	TRBV24-1	TRBJ2-1	-
TGTGCCAGTACCTCCCAACCCGGACAGGGTACCTACGAGCAGTACTTC	CASTSQPGQGTYEQYF	-	16	TRBV19	TRBJ2-7	TRBD1
TGTGCCAGCAGCCCTCCGGGACAGGGGGAGGAGACCCAGTACTTC	CASSPPGQGEETQYF	-	15	TRBV5-4	TRBJ2-5	TRBD1
TGTGCCAGCACCACCGGATCCCTCCACGAGCAGTACTTC	CASTTGSLHEQYF	-	13	TRBV12-3/TRBV12-4	TRBJ2-7	-
TGTGCCAGCAGCCAAGAATCGACCAACACTGAAGCTTTCTTT	CASSQESTNTEAFF	-	14	TRBV3-1/TRBV3-2	TRBJ1-1	-
TGCAGTGCTAGTTGGACAGGGGTTGATCAGCCCCAGCATTTT	CSASWTGVDQPQHF	-	14	TRBV20-1	TRBJ1-5	TRBD1
TGTGCCAGCAGTGAGGGGGTTGGTTCACCCCTCCACTTT	CASSEGVGSPLHF	-	13	TRBV2	TRBJ1-6	-
TGTGCCAGCAGCTTAGAGGGGGTTGGGAGCGGGAGTAAATACGAGCAGTACTTC	CASSLEGVGSGSKYEQYF	few	18	TRBV13	TRBJ2-7	TRBD2
TGCGCCAGCAGCTTGGACAGTCCCTCTGGAAACACCATATATTTT	CASSLDSPSGNTIYF	-	15	TRBV5-1	TRBJ1-3	-
TGTGCCAGCAGTAAGACATTCCATGAGCAGTTCTTC	CASSKTFHEQFF	-	12	TRBV12-3/TRBV12-4	TRBJ2-1	-
TGCAGCGGGTCAGGGTCTCATCGGGGCTACAATGAGCAGTTCTTC	CSGSGSHRGYNEQFF	-	15	TRBV29-1	TRBJ2-1	-
TGTGCCAGCAATCATCCGGGACTAGGATTTGACGAGCAGTACTTC	CASNHPGLGFDEQYF	-	15	TRBV6-6	TRBJ2-7	TRBD2
TGTGCCAGTAGTATCCCCGGACTAGCGGGAGGCGACGAGCAGTACTTC	CASSIPGLAGGDEQYF	-	16	TRBV19	TRBJ2-7	TRBD2
TGTGCCAGCAGCGTAGATGGGTGGGGTAACTATGGCTACACCTTC	CASSVDGWGNYGYTF	once	15	TRBV9	TRBJ1-2	-
TGTGCCAGCAGACACGGACTAGCGGGAGGTGGCGGCACAGATACGCAGTATTTT	CASRHGLAGGGGTDTQYF	few	18	TRBV2	TRBJ2-3	TRBD2
TGTGCCAGCAGTTACGACGGGGGCCTACAGCCCCAGCATTTT	CASSYDGGLQPQHF	-	14	TRBV6-6	TRBJ1-5	-
TGTGCCAGCAGTTACTCGAGAGGGAATCGCTACAATGAGCAGTTCTTC	CASSYSRGNRYNEQFF	-	16	TRBV6-5	TRBJ2-1	-
TGTGCCAGCAGCGTAGGGGCTTACTCCTACAATGAGCAGTTCTTC	CASSVGAYSYNEQFF	few	15	TRBV9	TRBJ2-1	-
TGTGCCACCAGTGATTTGCTCGATGAGCAGTTCTTC	CATSDLLDEQFF	-	12	TRBV24-1	TRBJ2-1	-
TGTGCCAGCAGTTACAGGACGGGGGTCGGTGGCTACACCTTC	CASSYRTGVGGYTF	-	14	TRBV27	TRBJ1-2	-
TGTGCCAGCAGCTTAAAAGGGGCGGGGGAGACCCAGTACTTC	CASSLKGAGETQYF	-	14	TRBV7-3	TRBJ2-5	-